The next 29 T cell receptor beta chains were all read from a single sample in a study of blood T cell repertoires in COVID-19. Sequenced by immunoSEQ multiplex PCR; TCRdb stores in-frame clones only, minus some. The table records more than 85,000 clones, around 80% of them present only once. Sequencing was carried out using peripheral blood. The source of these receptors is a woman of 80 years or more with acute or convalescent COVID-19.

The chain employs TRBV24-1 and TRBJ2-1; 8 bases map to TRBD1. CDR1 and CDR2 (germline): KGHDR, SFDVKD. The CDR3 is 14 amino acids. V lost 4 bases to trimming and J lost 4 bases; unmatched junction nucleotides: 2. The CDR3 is CATSETGGYNEQFF. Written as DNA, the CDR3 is TGTGCCACCAGTGAAACAGGGGGTTACAATGAGCAGTTCTTC.

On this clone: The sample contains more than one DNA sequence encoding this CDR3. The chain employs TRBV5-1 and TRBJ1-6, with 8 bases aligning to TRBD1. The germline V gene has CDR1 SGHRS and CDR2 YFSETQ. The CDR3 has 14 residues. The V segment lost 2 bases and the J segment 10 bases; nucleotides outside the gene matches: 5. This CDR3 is CASSFGTGSSPLHF. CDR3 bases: TGCGCCAGCAGCTTCGGGACAGGATCCTCACCCCTCCACTTT.

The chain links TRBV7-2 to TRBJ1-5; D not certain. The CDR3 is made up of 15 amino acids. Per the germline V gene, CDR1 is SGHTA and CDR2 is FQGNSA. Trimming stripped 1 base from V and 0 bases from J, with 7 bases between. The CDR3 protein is CASSLVLASNQPQHF. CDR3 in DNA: TGTGCCAGCAGCTTAGTGTTGGCTAGCAATCAGCCCCAGCATTTT.

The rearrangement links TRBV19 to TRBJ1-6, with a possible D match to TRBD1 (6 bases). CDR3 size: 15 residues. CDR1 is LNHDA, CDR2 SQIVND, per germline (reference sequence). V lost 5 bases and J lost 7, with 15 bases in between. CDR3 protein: CASSPRQAENSPLHF. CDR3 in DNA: TGTGCCAGTAGTCCCCGACAGGCGGAAAATTCACCCCTCCACTTT.

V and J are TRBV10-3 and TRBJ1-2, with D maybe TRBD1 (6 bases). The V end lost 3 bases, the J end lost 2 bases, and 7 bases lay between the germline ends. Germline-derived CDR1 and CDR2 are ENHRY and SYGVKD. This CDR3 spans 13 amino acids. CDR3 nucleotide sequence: TGTGCCATCAGTGATACAGGGAACTATGGCTACACCTTC. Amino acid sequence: CAISDTGNYGYTF.

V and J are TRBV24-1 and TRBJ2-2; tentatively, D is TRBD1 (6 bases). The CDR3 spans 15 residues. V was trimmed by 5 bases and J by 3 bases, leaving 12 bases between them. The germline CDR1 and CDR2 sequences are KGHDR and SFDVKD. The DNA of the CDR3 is TGTGCCACCAGTGGCAGGGGCGCGGACACCGGGGAGCTGTTTTTT. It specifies CATSGRGADTGELFF.

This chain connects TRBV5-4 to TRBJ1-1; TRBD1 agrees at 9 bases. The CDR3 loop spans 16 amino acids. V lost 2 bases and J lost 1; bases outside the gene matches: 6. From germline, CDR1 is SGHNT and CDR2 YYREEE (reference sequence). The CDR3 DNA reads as TGTGCCAGCAGCTTCCAACTGGGACAGGGGAACACTGAAGCTTTCTTT. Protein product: CASSFQLGQGNTEAFF.

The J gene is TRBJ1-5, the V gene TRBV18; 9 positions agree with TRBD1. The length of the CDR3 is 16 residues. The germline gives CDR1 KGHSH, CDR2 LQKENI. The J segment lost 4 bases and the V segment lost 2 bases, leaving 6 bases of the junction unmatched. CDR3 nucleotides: TGTGCCAGCTCACCAACCGGGACAGGGACGAATCAGCCCCAGCATTTT. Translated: CASSPTGTGTNQPQHF.

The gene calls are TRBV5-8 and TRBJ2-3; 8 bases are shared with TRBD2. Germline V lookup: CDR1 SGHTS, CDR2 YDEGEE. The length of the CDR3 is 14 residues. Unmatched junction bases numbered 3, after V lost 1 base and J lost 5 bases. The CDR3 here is CASSLRLAQDTQYF. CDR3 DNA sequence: TGTGCCAGCAGCTTGCGACTAGCGCAAGATACGCAGTATTTT.

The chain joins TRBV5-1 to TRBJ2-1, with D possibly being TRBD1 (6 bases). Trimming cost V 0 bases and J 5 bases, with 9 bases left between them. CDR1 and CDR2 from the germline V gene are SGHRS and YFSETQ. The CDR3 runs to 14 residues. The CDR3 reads CASSLETGNNEQFF. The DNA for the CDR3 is TGCGCCAGCAGCTTGGAGACAGGAAACAATGAGCAGTTCTTC. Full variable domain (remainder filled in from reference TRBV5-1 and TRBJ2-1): KAGVTQTPRYLIKTRGQQVTLSCSPISGHRSVSWYQQTPGQGLQFLFEYFSETQRNKGNFPGRFSGRQFSNSRSEMNVSTLELGDSALYLCASSLETGNNEQFFGPGTRLTVL.

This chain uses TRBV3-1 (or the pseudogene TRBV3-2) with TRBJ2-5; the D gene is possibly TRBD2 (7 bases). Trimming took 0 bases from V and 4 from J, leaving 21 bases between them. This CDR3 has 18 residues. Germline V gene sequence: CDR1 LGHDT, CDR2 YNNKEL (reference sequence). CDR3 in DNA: TGTGCCAGCAGCCAAGATCCTTTGGGTTGGGGAGGGGGAGAGACCCAGTACTTC. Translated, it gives CASSQDPLGWGGGETQYF.

The DNA for the CDR3 is TGTGCCAGCAGCTTGGACTCACGGGGCTACACCTTC. Translating it yields CASSLDSRGYTF. The J gene is TRBJ1-2, the V gene TRBV7-9; D ambiguous. Trimming pared 3 bases from V and 8 bases from J, leaving 10 bases between. This CDR3 is built from 12 residues. Germline assignment: CDR1 SEHNR and CDR2 FQNEAQ (reference sequence).

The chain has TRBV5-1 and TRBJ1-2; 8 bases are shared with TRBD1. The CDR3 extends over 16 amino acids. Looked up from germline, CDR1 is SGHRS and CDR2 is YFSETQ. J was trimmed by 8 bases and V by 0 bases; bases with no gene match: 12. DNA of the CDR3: TGCGCCAGCAGCTTGGTTCCAGGGGGCGCTCCCTACGGCTACACCTTC. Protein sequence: CASSLVPGGAPYGYTF.

The CDR3 coding sequence is TGTGCCAGTAGTGGCGGGGTAAGCAATCAGCCCCAGCATTTT. Protein sequence: CASSGGVSNQPQHF. This chain links TRBV19 with TRBJ1-5; no definite D call. The germline V and J ends were trimmed by 5 bases and 1 base, with 9 bases remaining between them. The CDR3 length is 14 residues. CDR1 is LNHDA, CDR2 SQIVND, per germline (reference sequence).

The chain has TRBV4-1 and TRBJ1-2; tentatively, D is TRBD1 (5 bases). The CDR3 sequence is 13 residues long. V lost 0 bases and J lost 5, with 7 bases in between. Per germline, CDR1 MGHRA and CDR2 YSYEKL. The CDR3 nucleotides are TGCGCCAGCAGCCAAGACAGGGAATATGGCTACACCTTC. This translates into CASSQDREYGYTF.

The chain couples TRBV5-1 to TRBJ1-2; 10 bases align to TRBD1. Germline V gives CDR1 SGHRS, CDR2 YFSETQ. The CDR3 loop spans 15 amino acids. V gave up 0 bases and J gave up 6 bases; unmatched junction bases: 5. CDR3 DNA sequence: TGCGCCAGCAGCTTGGTCCCCGGACAGGGGGATGGCTACACCTTC. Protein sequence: CASSLVPGQGDGYTF.

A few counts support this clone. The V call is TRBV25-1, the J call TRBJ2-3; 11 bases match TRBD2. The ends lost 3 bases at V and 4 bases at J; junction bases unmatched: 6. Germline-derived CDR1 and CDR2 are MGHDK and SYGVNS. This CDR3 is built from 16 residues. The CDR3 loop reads CASSELAGGPADTQYF. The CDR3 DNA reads TGTGCCAGCAGTGAGTTAGCGGGAGGGCCCGCAGATACGCAGTATTTT.

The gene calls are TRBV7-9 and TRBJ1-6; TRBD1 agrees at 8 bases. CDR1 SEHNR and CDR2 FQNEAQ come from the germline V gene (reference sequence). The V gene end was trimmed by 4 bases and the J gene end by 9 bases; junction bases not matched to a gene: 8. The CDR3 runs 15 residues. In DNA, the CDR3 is TGTGCCAGCAGCTCCCGGGACAGGATGGGTTCACCCCTCCACTTT. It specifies CASSSRDRMGSPLHF. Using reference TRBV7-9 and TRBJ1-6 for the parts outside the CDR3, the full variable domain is DTGVSQNPRHKITKRGQNVTFRCDPISEHNRLYWYRQTLGQGPEFLTYFQNEAQLEKSRLLSDRFSAERPKGSFSTLEIQRTEQGDSAMYLCASSSRDRMGSPLHFGNGTRLTVT.

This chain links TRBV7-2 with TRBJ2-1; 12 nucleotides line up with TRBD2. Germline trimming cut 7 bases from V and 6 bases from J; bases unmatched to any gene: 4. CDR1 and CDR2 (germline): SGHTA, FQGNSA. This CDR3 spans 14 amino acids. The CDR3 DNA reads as TGTGCCAGCACCCTGGGACTAGCGGGCAATGAGCAGTTCTTC. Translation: CASTLGLAGNEQFF.

The CDR3 coding sequence is TGTGCCAGCAGCTTAGAGGGGACTGGCTATGGCTACACCTTC. Translating gives CASSLEGTGYGYTF. This chain joins TRBV7-2 and TRBJ1-2, with a possible D match to TRBD1 (5 bases). The CDR3 runs to 14 residues. Germline lookup yields CDR1 SGHTA and CDR2 FQGNSA. The V end lost 1 base, the J end lost 4 bases, and 10 bases lay between the germline ends. The full variable domain, its missing parts supplied by reference TRBV7-2 and TRBJ1-2, is GAGVSQSPSNKVTEKGKDVELRCDPISGHTALYWYRQSLGQGLEFLIYFQGNSAPDKSGLPSDRFSAERTGGSVSTLTIQRTQQEDSAVYLCASSLEGTGYGYTFGSGTRLTVV.

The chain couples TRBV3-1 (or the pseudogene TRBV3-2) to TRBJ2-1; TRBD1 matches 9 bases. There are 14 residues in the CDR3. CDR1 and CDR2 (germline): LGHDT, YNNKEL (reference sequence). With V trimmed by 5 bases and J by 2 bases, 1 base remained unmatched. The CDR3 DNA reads TGTGCCAGCAGCGACAGGGGGGCCTACAATGAGCAGTTCTTC. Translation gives CASSDRGAYNEQFF.

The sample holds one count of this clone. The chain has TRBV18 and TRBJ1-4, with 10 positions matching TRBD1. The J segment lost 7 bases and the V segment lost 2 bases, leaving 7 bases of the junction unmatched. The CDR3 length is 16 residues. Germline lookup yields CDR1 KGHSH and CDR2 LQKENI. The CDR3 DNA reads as TGTGCCAGCTCACCAACACCGGGACAGGGGACTGAAAAACTGTTTTTT. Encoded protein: CASSPTPGQGTEKLFF.

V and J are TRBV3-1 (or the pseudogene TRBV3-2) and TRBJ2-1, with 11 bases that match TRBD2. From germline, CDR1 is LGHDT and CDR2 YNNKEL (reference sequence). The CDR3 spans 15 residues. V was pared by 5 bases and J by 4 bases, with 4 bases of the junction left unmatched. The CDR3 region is CASSEGLAVYNEQFF. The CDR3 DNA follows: TGTGCCAGCAGCGAGGGACTAGCGGTTTACAATGAGCAGTTCTTC.

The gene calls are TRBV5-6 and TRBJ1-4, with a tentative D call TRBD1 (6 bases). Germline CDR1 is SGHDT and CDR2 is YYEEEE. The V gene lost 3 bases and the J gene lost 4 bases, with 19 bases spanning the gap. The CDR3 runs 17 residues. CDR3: CASSSGRQGSRNEKLFF. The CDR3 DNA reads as TGTGCCAGCAGCTCCGGTCGCCAGGGGAGCCGTAATGAAAAACTGTTTTTT. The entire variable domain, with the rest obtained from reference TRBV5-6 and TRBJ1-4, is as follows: DAGVTQSPTHLIKTRGQQVTLRCSPKSGHDTVSWYQQALGQGPQFIFQYYEEEERQRGNFPDRFSGHQFPNYSSELNVNALLLGDSALYLCASSSGRQGSRNEKLFFGSGTQLSVL.

CDR3 nucleotides: TGTGCCAGCTCACCACCCGGGGCAACTAATGAAAAACTGTTTTTT. Translation: CASSPPGATNEKLFF. The chain employs TRBV18 and TRBJ1-4; unclear D gene. The CDR3 is 15 amino acids. The V and J ends lost 0 bases and 0 bases respectively, with 5 bases between them. CDR1 KGHSH and CDR2 LQKENI come from the germline V gene.

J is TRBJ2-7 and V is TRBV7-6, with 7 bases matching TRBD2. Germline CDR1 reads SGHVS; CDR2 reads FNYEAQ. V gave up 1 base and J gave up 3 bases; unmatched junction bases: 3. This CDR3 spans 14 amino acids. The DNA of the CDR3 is TGTGCCAGCAGCTTAGTTTCTAGCGGCTACGAGCAGTACTTC. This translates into CASSLVSSGYEQYF.

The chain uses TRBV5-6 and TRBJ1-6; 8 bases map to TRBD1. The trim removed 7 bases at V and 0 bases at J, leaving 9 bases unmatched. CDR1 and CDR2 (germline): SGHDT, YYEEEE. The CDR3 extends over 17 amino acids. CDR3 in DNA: TGTGCCAGCCAGGGACAGGCCGTAAGCTCCTATAATTCACCCCTCCACTTT. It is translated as CASQGQAVSSYNSPLHF.

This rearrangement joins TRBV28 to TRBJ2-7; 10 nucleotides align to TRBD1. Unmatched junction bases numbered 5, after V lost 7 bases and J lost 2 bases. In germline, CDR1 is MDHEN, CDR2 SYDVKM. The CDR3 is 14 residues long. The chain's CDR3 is CASNAGTGAYEQYF. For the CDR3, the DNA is TGTGCCAGCAACGCGGGGACAGGGGCCTACGAGCAGTACTTC. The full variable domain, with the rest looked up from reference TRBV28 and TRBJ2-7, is DVKVTQSSRYLVKRTGEKVFLECVQDMDHENMFWYRQDPGLGLRLIYFSYDVKMKEKGDIPEGYSVSREKKERFSLILESASTNQTSMYLCASNAGTGAYEQYFGPGTRLTVT.

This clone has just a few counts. In DNA form, the CDR3 reads TGTGCCAGCAGCGCACAGAACACCGGGGAGCTGTTTTTT. Protein product: CASSAQNTGELFF. V is TRBV2 and J is TRBJ2-2; D remains unclear. The germline CDR1 and CDR2 sequences are SNHLY and FYNNEI. Deletions cut 6 bases from V and 1 base from J, with 6 bases between. The CDR3 length is 13 residues.